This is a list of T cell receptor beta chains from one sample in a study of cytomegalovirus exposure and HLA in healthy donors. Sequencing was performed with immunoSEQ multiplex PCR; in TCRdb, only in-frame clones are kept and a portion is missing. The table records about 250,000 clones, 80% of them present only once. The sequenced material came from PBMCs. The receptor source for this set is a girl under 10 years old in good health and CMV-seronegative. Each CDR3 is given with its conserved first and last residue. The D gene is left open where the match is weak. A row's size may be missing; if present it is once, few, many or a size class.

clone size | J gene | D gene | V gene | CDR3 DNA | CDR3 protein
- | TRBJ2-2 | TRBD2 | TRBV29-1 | TGCAGCGTTGACGGCCTAGCGGATACCGGGGAGCTGTTTTTT | CSVDGLADTGELFF
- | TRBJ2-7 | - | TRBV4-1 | TGCGCCAGCAGCCAAGACCCCAGGGGTTACTACGAGCAGTACTTC | CASSQDPRGYYEQYF
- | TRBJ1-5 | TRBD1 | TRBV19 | TGTGCCACTGACCGACAGGGGATCTCGTATCAGCCCCAGCATTTT | CATDRQGISYQPQHF
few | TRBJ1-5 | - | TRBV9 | TGTGCCAGCAGCGTTGGGGGGGGCCCTCAGCCCCAGCATTTT | CASSVGGGPQPQHF
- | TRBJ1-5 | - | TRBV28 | TGTGCCAGCAGGGACAGCCGCAATCAGCCCCAGCATTTT | CASRDSRNQPQHF
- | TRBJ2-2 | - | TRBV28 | TGTGCCAGCAGCCGAAACCCCAGGGGTATCGGGGAGCTGTTTTTT | CASSRNPRGIGELFF
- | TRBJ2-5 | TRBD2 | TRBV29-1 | TGCAGCACTTCTAGCGGGGGGGATCGGGAGACCCAGTACTTC | CSTSSGGDRETQYF
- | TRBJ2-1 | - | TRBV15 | TGTGCCACCAGCAGAGATGGTGTTAACGGGTGGTGGAGCTCCTACAATGAGCAGTTCTTC | CATSRDGVNGWWSSYNEQFF
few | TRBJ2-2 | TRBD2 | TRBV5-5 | TGTGCCAGCAGCTGGAGCGGGGGCCAGAACACCGGGGAGCTGTTTTTT | CASSWSGGQNTGELFF
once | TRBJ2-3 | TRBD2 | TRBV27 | TGTGCCAGCAGGGCGGGGGGGACAGATACGCAGTATTTT | CASRAGGTDTQYF
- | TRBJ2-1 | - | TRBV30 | TGTGCCTGGAGTGTAGGTTTCGTGGGCGCACGGCGACAGACCTACAATGAGCAGTTCTTC | CAWSVGFVGARRQTYNEQFF
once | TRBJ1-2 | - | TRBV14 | TGTGCCAGCCGAGCCAGCCGTAGCGATGGCTACACCTTC | CASRASRSDGYTF
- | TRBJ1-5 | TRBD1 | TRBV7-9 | TGTGCCAGCAGCTTAGGGACAGGGGCGTTCCGCAATCAGCCCCAGCATTTT | CASSLGTGAFRNQPQHF
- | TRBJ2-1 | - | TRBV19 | TGTGCCAGTAGGTCGGACACGAGCTCCTACAATGAGCAGTTCTTC | CASRSDTSSYNEQFF
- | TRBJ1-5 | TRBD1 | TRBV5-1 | TGCGCCAGCAGCTCGGACAGGGACCAGCCCCAGCATTTT | CASSSDRDQPQHF
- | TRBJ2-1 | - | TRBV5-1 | TGCGCCAGCAGCTCGGACACAGAGAATGAGCAGTTCTTC | CASSSDTENEQFF
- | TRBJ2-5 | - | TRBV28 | TGTGCCAGCAATGGGGCAGGCTATACTCAAGAGACCCAGTACTTC | CASNGAGYTQETQYF
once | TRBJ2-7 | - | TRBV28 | TGTGCCAGCAGTCTCGGGGGTCTTGGCTACGAGCAGTACTTC | CASSLGGLGYEQYF
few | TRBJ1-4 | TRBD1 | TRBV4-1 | TGCGCCAGCAGCCTACCAGGGGGCGCGGGTGAAAAACTGTTTTTT | CASSLPGGAGEKLFF
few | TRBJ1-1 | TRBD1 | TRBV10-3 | TGTGCCATCGTCCCAGGGGGACGCGGTGAAGCTTTCTTT | CAIVPGGRGEAFF
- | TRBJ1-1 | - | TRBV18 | TGTGCCAGCTCGCCAGTCGCGGGGGAGACTGAAGCTTTCTTT | CASSPVAGETEAFF
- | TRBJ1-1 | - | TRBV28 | TGTGCCAGCACCTCACCGGGGGAGAACACTGAAGCTTTCTTT | CASTSPGENTEAFF